The 24 T cell receptor beta chains below come from one sample, sequenced in a study of control samples from healthy donors and cancer patients. Data came from immunoSEQ multiplex PCR; TCRdb stores just in-frame clones and leaves some out. The sample includes approximately 150,000 clones, around 92% of them seen just once. The sample was blood. The origin of the receptors is a man aged 25-40 years in good health.

As regards this clone: One end of the junction fails to match germline, which may point to a read error. The chain uses TRBV5-6 and TRBJ2-1, with D possibly being TRBD2 (5 bases). Looked up from germline, CDR1 is SGHDT and CDR2 is YYEEEE. The CDR3 runs to 13 residues. The CDR3 loop reads CASGFRNGDEQFF. The CDR3 bases are TGTGCCAGCGGCTTTCGGAACGGGGATGAGCAGTTCTTC.

The chain uses TRBV27 and TRBJ1-6; weak D call: TRBD1 (6 bases). There are 14 residues in the CDR3. Germline V CDR1 and CDR2: MNHEY, SMNVEV (reference sequence). V lost 2 bases to trimming and J lost 6 bases, with 8 bases between them. CDR3 coding DNA: TGTGCCAGCAGTTTAGGGACAAGTAATTCACCCCTCCACTTT. This codes for CASSLGTSNSPLHF.

The chain recombines TRBV27 with TRBJ2-7, with D uncertain. Germline CDR1 reads MNHEY; CDR2 reads SMNVEV (reference sequence). The CDR3 length is 13 residues. V lost 3 bases and J lost 2, with 8 bases in between. The chain's CDR3 is CASSLRQTYEQYF. The CDR3 region has the DNA TGTGCCAGCAGTTTGAGGCAGACCTACGAGCAGTACTTC.

Details on this clone: This is likely a read error, given that the CDR3 carries no conserved phenylalanine or tryptophan at its end. The limits of the CDR3 on the DNA are not certain, so only TCRdb's listed CDR3 is given. This CDR3 is CASSPGPGTVAPV. This chain links TRBV18 with TRBJ1-2; the table's D call TRBD1 went unverified against the DNA. The CDR3 adds up to 13 amino acids, both ends counted. Germline V gene lookup returns CDR1 KGHSH and CDR2 LQKENI.

The chain recombines TRBV6-5 with TRBJ1-2; no clear D. The V and J ends lost 6 bases and 4 bases respectively, with 9 bases between them. The V gene's germline CDR1 is MNHEY and CDR2 SVGAGI. The CDR3 totals 12 residues. DNA for the CDR3: TGTGCCAGCAGACGGTTTGGCTATGGCTACACCTTC. This encodes CASRRFGYGYTF.

In its sample, this clone was seen once. The rearrangement joins TRBV19 to TRBJ1-1; D unclear. The germline gives CDR1 LNHDA, CDR2 SQIVND (reference sequence). CDR3 length: 14 amino acids. Between the trimmed V and J ends, which lost 7 bases and 5 bases, there was a span of 17 bases. CDR3: CASITSGRGTEAFF. CDR3 coding DNA: TGTGCCAGTATCACCTCGGGCCGTGGGACTGAAGCTTTCTTT. Drawing the rest from reference TRBV19 and TRBJ1-1, the complete variable domain is DGGITQSPKYLFRKEGQNVTLSCEQNLNHDAMYWYRQDPGQGLRLIYYSQIVNDFQKGDIAEGYSVSREKKESFPLTVTSAQKNPTAFYLCASITSGRGTEAFFGQGTRLTVV.

The chain recombines TRBV24-1 with TRBJ2-5; D may be TRBD1 or TRBD2 (5 bases each). V gave up 3 bases and J gave up 5 bases, with 15 bases separating them. The CDR3 has 15 residues. Per germline, CDR1 KGHDR and CDR2 SFDVKD. CDR3 DNA: TGTGCCACCAGTGATCGGCCAGGGAGAGGCGAGACCCAGTACTTC. This gives the protein CATSDRPGRGETQYF.

This chain uses TRBV6-5 with TRBJ2-3; 7 bases align to TRBD2. The germline gives CDR1 MNHEY, CDR2 SVGAGI. Trimming at V came to 0 bases and at J to 4 bases, leaving 7 bases not matched to a gene. CDR3 length: 16 amino acids. For the CDR3, the DNA is TGTGCCAGCAGTTACTCCCCGGGGGGAAGAGCAGATACGCAGTATTTT. Translated: CASSYSPGGRADTQYF.

The chain combines TRBV25-1 with TRBJ1-2; 8 positions agree with TRBD1. The ends lost 6 bases at V and 4 bases at J; junction bases unmatched: 4. Germline loops: CDR1 MGHDK, CDR2 SYGVNS. The CDR3 sequence is 13 residues long. CDR3 region: CASRAGTGYGYTF. In DNA form, the CDR3 reads TGTGCCAGCAGGGCGGGGACAGGCTATGGCTACACCTTC.

V and J are TRBV7-9 and TRBJ1-3, with D possibly matching TRBD1 (5 bases). This CDR3 has 15 residues. Trimming stripped 5 bases from V and 1 base from J, with 12 bases between. The germline gives CDR1 SEHNR, CDR2 FQNEAQ (reference sequence). The CDR3 coding sequence is TGTGCCAGCAGCACAGATCAGGGTTCTGGAAACACCATATATTTT. It encodes CASSTDQGSGNTIYF.

The chain employs TRBV6-1 and TRBJ1-6; tentative D call: TRBD1 (6 bases). Between the trimmed V and J ends, which lost 3 bases and 14 bases, there was a span of 17 bases. The germline V gene encodes CDR1 MNHNS and CDR2 SASEGT. This CDR3 spans 14 amino acids. As DNA, the CDR3 is TGTGCCAGCAGTGAGCCGTTTGGGGGGCAGGCCCTCCACTTT. Protein sequence: CASSEPFGGQALHF.

The chain uses TRBV23-1 and TRBJ1-6; D might be TRBD1 (5 bases). TRBV23-1 falls under the ORF class, with uncertain function. V dropped 3 bases and J dropped 5 bases, with 26 bases sitting between them. The CDR3 runs to 20 residues. The chain's CDR3 is CASSQVSGTGRVWNNSPLHF. The CDR3, as DNA: TGCGCCAGCAGTCAGGTCTCTGGTACAGGTAGGGTGTGGAATAATTCACCCCTCCACTTT.

A single count supports this clone. V gene TRBV5-6 combines with J gene TRBJ1-4; possibly TRBD1 for D (5 bases). Germline-derived CDR1 and CDR2 are SGHDT and YYEEEE. The CDR3 spans 15 residues. V was clipped by 0 bases and J by 8 bases, with 14 bases between them. The CDR3 sequence: CASSLDPFTGEKLFF. The CDR3 DNA follows: TGTGCCAGCAGCTTGGATCCTTTTACAGGAGAAAAACTGTTTTTT.

J is TRBJ1-6 and V is TRBV21-1. TRBV21-1 is flagged as a pseudogene. The CDR3 is 18 residues long. The CDR3 DNA reads TGTGCCAGCAGGCTAACTTTAGCTACACATACATCATATTCACCCCTCCACTTT. It yields the protein CASRLTLATHTSYSPLHF.

The chain has TRBV7-9 and TRBJ2-7, with 9 bases fitting TRBD2. Germline V gene data show CDR1 as SEHNR and CDR2 as FQNEAQ (reference sequence). The trim removed 4 bases at V and 4 bases at J, leaving 8 bases unmatched. This CDR3 comprises 15 residues. The CDR3 bases are TGTGCCAGCAGCTCCCCTAGCGGGGTATCGTACGAGCAGTACTTC. Translation: CASSSPSGVSYEQYF.

The chain has TRBV19 and TRBJ2-1; weak D call: TRBD1 (6 bases). The CDR3 has 16 amino acids. CDR1 LNHDA and CDR2 SQIVND come from the germline V gene (reference sequence). The V and J ends lost 5 bases and 5 bases respectively, with 19 bases between them. This CDR3 reads CASSSLTGLRDNEQFF. The CDR3 region has the DNA TGTGCCAGTAGTTCACTGACAGGCCTTAGGGACAATGAGCAGTTCTTC.

The chain recombines TRBV15 with TRBJ2-2; 7 positions match TRBD1. CDR3 length equals 17 residues. V gave up 5 bases and J gave up 0 bases; unmatched junction bases: 9. CDR1 is LNHNV and CDR2 is YYDKDF in the germline V gene (reference sequence). The CDR3 DNA reads as TGTGCCACCAGCCCTAGAGGAGACAGGGCGAACACCGGGGAGCTGTTTTTT. This sequence encodes CATSPRGDRANTGELFF.

The rearrangement uses TRBV3-1 (or the pseudogene TRBV3-2) and TRBJ2-2; D gene ambiguous. V lost 1 base to trimming and J lost 6 bases, with 6 bases between them. The CDR3 runs to 13 residues. Per the germline V gene, CDR1 is LGHDT and CDR2 is YNNKEL (reference sequence). The CDR3 nucleotides are TGTGCCAGCAGCCAAGCGGCGGCCGGGGAGCTGTTTTTT. Encoded protein: CASSQAAAGELFF.

V is TRBV7-3 and J is TRBJ2-2; a weak D match, TRBD1 (6 bases). The germline gives CDR1 SGHTA, CDR2 FQGTGA. CDR3 length: 15 residues. V was cut by 5 bases and J by 1 base, with 11 bases left in between. The CDR3 here is CASSPGQLNTGELFF. The CDR3, as DNA: TGTGCCAGCAGCCCCGGACAGCTGAACACCGGGGAGCTGTTTTTT.

The CDR3 here is CAAGQGSTGGYTF. In DNA, the CDR3 is TGTGCCGCGGGACAGGGGTCTACGGGGGGCTACACCTTC. V gene TRBV19 combines with J gene TRBJ1-2; 10 bases line up with TRBD1. CDR1 is LNHDA and CDR2 is SQIVND in the germline V gene (reference sequence). The junction had 11 bases not matched to a gene; V was cut back by 11 bases and J by 8 bases. The CDR3 loop spans 13 amino acids.

The chain has TRBV6-5 and TRBJ2-7; 8 nucleotides match TRBD1. The CDR3 has 14 residues. The germline gives CDR1 MNHEY, CDR2 SVGAGI. With V trimmed by 2 bases and J by 3 bases, 3 bases remained unmatched. The CDR3 DNA sequence: TGTGCCAGCAGTTACCTAACAGGGGGCTACGAGCAGTACTTC. Translation: CASSYLTGGYEQYF.

J is TRBJ1-6 and V is TRBV28; D uncertain. Trimming stripped 5 bases from V and 7 bases from J, with 12 bases between. The V gene's germline CDR1 is MDHEN and CDR2 SYDVKM. The CDR3 has 14 amino acids. CDR3 residues: CASSRPGWNSPLHF. The CDR3 DNA reads as TGTGCCAGCAGTCGGCCGGGGTGGAATTCACCCCTCCACTTT.

This chain links TRBV18 with TRBJ1-6, with 7 bases aligning to TRBD1. Germline values: CDR1 KGHSH, CDR2 LQKENI. Germline trimming cut 2 bases from V and 5 bases from J; bases unmatched to any gene: 12. CDR3 length equals 18 residues. In DNA form, the CDR3 reads TGTGCCAGCTCACCAGGTCCCCCCGACAGGGCTAATAATTCACCCCTCCACTTT. As protein: CASSPGPPDRANNSPLHF.

This clone was detected a few times. J is TRBJ2-3 and V is TRBV7-3; 9 bases agree with TRBD2. Trimming removed 1 base from V and 2 bases from J; junction bases left unmatched: 4. CDR3 length equals 16 residues. Germline lookup yields CDR1 SGHTA and CDR2 FQGTGA. In DNA, the CDR3 is TGTGCCAGCAGCTTAATAGCTAGCGGGGTCACAGATACGCAGTATTTT. Protein: CASSLIASGVTDTQYF.